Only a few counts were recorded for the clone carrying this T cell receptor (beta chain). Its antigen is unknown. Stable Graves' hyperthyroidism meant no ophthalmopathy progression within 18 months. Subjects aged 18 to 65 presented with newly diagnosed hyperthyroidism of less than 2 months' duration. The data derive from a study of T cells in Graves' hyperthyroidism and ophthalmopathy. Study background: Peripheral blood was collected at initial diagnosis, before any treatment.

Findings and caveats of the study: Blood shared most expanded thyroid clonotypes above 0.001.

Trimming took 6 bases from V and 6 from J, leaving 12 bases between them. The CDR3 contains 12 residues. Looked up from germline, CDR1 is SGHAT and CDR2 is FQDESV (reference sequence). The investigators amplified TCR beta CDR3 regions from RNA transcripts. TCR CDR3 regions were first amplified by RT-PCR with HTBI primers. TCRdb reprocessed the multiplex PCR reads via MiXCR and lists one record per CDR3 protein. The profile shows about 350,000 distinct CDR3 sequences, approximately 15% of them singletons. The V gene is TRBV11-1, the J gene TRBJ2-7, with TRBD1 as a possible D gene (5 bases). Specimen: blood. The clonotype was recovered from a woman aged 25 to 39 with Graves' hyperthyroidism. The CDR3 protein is CASSPQGLEQYF. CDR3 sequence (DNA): TGTGCCAGCAGTCCTCAGGGTCTCGAGCAGTACTTC.